These 21 T cell receptor beta chains were all obtained from the same sample, sequenced in a study of control samples from healthy donors and cancer patients. TCRdb's table, derived via immunoSEQ multiplex PCR, lists solely in-frame clones and lacks some. The table includes about 180,000 clones, around 94% detected once. Sequencing was done on a sample of blood. Every receptor here comes from a woman under 30 in good health.

The chain has TRBV9 and TRBJ1-5; TRBD1 matches at 8 bases. Trimming removed 0 bases from V and 6 bases from J; junction bases left unmatched: 5. The V gene's germline CDR1 is SGDLS and CDR2 YYNGEE. The CDR3 consists of 15 residues. CDR3 sequence reads: CASSVGGQAIQPQHF. CDR3 nucleotides: TGTGCCAGCAGCGTAGGGGGACAGGCTATTCAGCCCCAGCATTTT.

The chain has TRBV19 and TRBJ2-1, with 10 bases that match TRBD2. Germline-derived CDR1 and CDR2 are LNHDA and SQIVND (reference sequence). The ends lost 3 bases at V and 2 bases at J; junction bases unmatched: 10. CDR3 length: 18 amino acids. CDR3 amino acids: CASSIGPISGRTYNEQFF. DNA of the CDR3: TGTGCCAGTAGTATTGGACCTATTAGCGGGAGGACCTACAATGAGCAGTTCTTC.

This clone showed up just once. The gene calls are TRBV15 and TRBJ2-1, with 8 positions matching TRBD2. With V trimmed by 3 bases and J by 3 bases, 7 bases remained unmatched. Germline CDR1 is LNHNV and CDR2 is YYDKDF (reference sequence). This CDR3 spans 16 amino acids. The CDR3 DNA is TGTGCCACCAGCAGCCGGGGGGGGACCTACTACAATGAGCAGTTCTTC. Protein sequence: CATSSRGGTYYNEQFF.

J is TRBJ1-1 and V is TRBV7-2; D uncertain. Per the germline V gene, CDR1 is SGHTA and CDR2 is FQGNSA. This CDR3 has 14 amino acids. Trimming took off 3 bases at V and 1 base at J, with 9 bases between the two ends. The CDR3 loop is CASSFDPPNTEAFF. In DNA, the CDR3 is TGTGCCAGCAGCTTTGATCCCCCGAACACTGAAGCTTTCTTT.

V gene TRBV19 combines with J gene TRBJ1-1, with D hard to call. CDR3 size: 14 residues. V lost 2 bases and J 4 bases, leaving 11 bases between the germline ends. Germline CDR1 reads LNHDA; CDR2 reads SQIVND (reference sequence). The CDR3 sequence: CASSIWGGGTEAFF. The CDR3 DNA is TGTGCCAGTAGTATATGGGGTGGAGGCACTGAAGCTTTCTTT.

This chain uses TRBV18 with TRBJ1-4; D possibly corresponds to TRBD1 (5 bases). Germline CDR1 is KGHSH and CDR2 is LQKENI. The V and J ends lost 5 bases and 6 bases respectively, with 10 bases between them. The CDR3 spans 13 residues. This CDR3 reads CASSRGADEKLFF. The CDR3 DNA is TGTGCCAGCTCAAGGGGAGCCGATGAAAAACTGTTTTTT.

The chain links TRBV12-3 or TRBV12-4 to TRBJ2-7; D is undetermined. The V end lost 3 bases, the J end lost 5 bases, and 8 bases lay between the germline ends. This CDR3 has 12 amino acids. In nucleotides, the CDR3 is TGTGCCAGCAGTTTCGCTGGGGACGAGCAGTACTTC. Residues: CASSFAGDEQYF.

To note about this clone: One junction end does not reproduce the germline sequence, and a read error may be involved. Other DNA sequences within the sample encode an identical CDR3. The V and J genes are TRBV6-5 and TRBJ1-5; D remains unclear. The CDR3 has 14 amino acids. Germline V gene sequence: CDR1 MNHEY, CDR2 SVGAGI. The CDR3 reads CASSYGNSNQPQHF. DNA of the CDR3: TGTGCCAGCAGTTACGGAAATAGCAATCAGCCTCAGCATTTT.

This chain joins TRBV7-2 and TRBJ2-7, with a possible D match to TRBD1 (6 bases). With 4 bases removed from V and 1 base from J, the gap between germline ends came to 11 bases. CDR1 is SGHTA, CDR2 FQGNSA, per germline. There are 14 residues in the CDR3. The CDR3 is CASSSMTGSYEQYF. CDR3 nucleotides: TGTGCCAGCAGCTCCATGACAGGTTCCTACGAGCAGTACTTC.

V and J are TRBV19 and TRBJ1-6; TRBD1 matches 7 bases. The germline V gene has CDR1 LNHDA and CDR2 SQIVND (reference sequence). Germline trimming cut 4 bases from V and 7 bases from J; bases unmatched to any gene: 4. This CDR3 has 14 amino acids. CDR3 sequence (DNA): TGTGCCAGTAGTACGGACAGGTCGAATTCACCCCTCCACTTT. The encoded protein is CASSTDRSNSPLHF. The full variable domain, with the rest looked up from reference TRBV19 and TRBJ1-6, is DGGITQSPKYLFRKEGQNVTLSCEQNLNHDAMYWYRQDPGQGLRLIYYSQIVNDFQKGDIAEGYSVSREKKESFPLTVTSAQKNPTAFYLCASSTDRSNSPLHFGNGTRLTVT.

This chain links TRBV11-2 with TRBJ1-1, with D possibly being TRBD1 (6 bases). From germline, CDR1 is SGHAT and CDR2 FQNNGV. The CDR3 totals 15 residues. Trimming took 0 bases from V and 0 from J, leaving 8 bases between them. The CDR3 DNA follows: TGTGCCAGCAGCTTAGATAGGGGGATGAACACTGAAGCTTTCTTT. Protein product: CASSLDRGMNTEAFF.

This clone was detected only a few times. J is TRBJ1-4 and V is TRBV28; D is ambiguous. CDR1 is MDHEN and CDR2 is SYDVKM in the germline V gene. This CDR3 has 15 amino acids. V gave up 3 bases and J gave up 4 bases, with 12 bases separating them. This chain's CDR3 is CASSLDRRHNEKLFF. The CDR3 DNA reads TGTGCCAGCAGTTTGGACCGACGGCATAATGAAAAACTGTTTTTT.

The rearrangement links TRBV5-6 to TRBJ2-3; the match to TRBD2 covers 9 bases. V gave up 3 bases and J gave up 2 bases; unmatched junction bases: 10. CDR3 length equals 17 residues. The germline V gene has CDR1 SGHDT and CDR2 YYEEEE. CDR3 coding DNA: TGTGCCAGCAGCTGGTTCTTAGCGGGGGCCTCCACAGATACGCAGTATTTT. It translates to CASSWFLAGASTDTQYF.

This clone has only one observation. V and J are TRBV19 and TRBJ2-1; 9 bases align to TRBD1. This CDR3 comprises 14 residues. Germline V CDR1 and CDR2: LNHDA, SQIVND (reference sequence). J was trimmed by 5 bases and V by 3 bases; bases with no gene match: 2. In DNA form, the CDR3 reads TGTGCCAGTAGTATCGGACAGGGGAACAATGAGCAGTTCTTC. Translation: CASSIGQGNNEQFF.

The genes are TRBV7-2 and TRBJ2-1; 11 nucleotides align to TRBD2. The CDR3 is 18 residues long. Trimming cost V 4 bases and J 6 bases; bases outside gene matches: 14. Germline V CDR1 and CDR2: SGHTA, FQGNSA. The CDR3 loop is CASSSTAASGGRVNEQFF. Here the CDR3 DNA reads TGTGCCAGCAGCTCCACGGCCGCTAGCGGGGGGCGGGTCAATGAGCAGTTCTTC.

The chain employs TRBV19 and TRBJ2-1; D unresolved. The CDR3 is 12 residues long. Trimming cost V 10 bases and J 5 bases, with 12 bases left between them. Germline-derived CDR1 and CDR2 are LNHDA and SQIVND (reference sequence). Here the CDR3 DNA reads TGTGCCACCAAGGTGGGGAACAATGAGCAGTTCTTC. Residues: CATKVGNNEQFF.

The chain has TRBV6-5 and TRBJ1-3; D ambiguous. Trimming took off 4 bases at V and 4 bases at J, with 8 bases between the two ends. CDR1 and CDR2 (germline): MNHEY, SVGAGI. The CDR3 runs 13 residues. CDR3 residues: CASSSPGGNTIYF. As DNA, the CDR3 is TGTGCCAGCAGTTCACCCGGCGGAAACACCATATATTTT.

The CDR3 DNA sequence: TGCGCCAGCACGGTCAACGAAAATCCCCGCGAGACCCAGTACTTC. Protein product: CASTVNENPRETQYF. V gene TRBV4-1 combines with J gene TRBJ2-5; no firm D call. V lost 7 bases, J lost 5 bases, and 20 bases lay in between. Germline V CDR1 and CDR2: MGHRA, YSYEKL. The CDR3 sequence is 15 residues long.

The genes are TRBV19 and TRBJ1-4; D gene uncertain. V dropped 3 bases and J dropped 5 bases, with 10 bases sitting between them. The CDR3 contains 14 residues. Germline CDR1 reads LNHDA; CDR2 reads SQIVND (reference sequence). The chain's CDR3 is CASSIRNGNEKLFF. The CDR3 DNA follows: TGTGCCAGTAGTATTCGAAACGGAAATGAAAAACTGTTTTTT.

The chain joins TRBV11-2 to TRBJ1-1; TRBD1 might be the D (6 bases). CDR1 is SGHAT and CDR2 is FQNNGV in the germline V gene. Trimming pared 3 bases from V and 2 bases from J, leaving 10 bases between. CDR3 length equals 14 residues. The CDR3 here is CASSFWTDNTEAFF. DNA for the CDR3: TGTGCCAGCAGCTTCTGGACAGATAACACTGAAGCTTTCTTT.

The V gene is TRBV7-2, the J gene TRBJ2-1; D is uncertain. The CDR3 contains 13 residues. Trimming took off 4 bases at V and 9 bases at J, with 13 bases between the two ends. Germline CDR1 reads SGHTA; CDR2 reads FQGNSA. CDR3: CASSSPLVSEQFF. DNA for the CDR3: TGTGCCAGCAGCTCCCCACTGGTTAGTGAGCAGTTCTTC. Combining the CDR3 with reference TRBV7-2 and TRBJ2-1 gives the whole variable domain GAGVSQSPSNKVTEKGKDVELRCDPISGHTALYWYRQSLGQGLEFLIYFQGNSAPDKSGLPSDRFSAERTGGSVSTLTIQRTQQEDSAVYLCASSSPLVSEQFFGPGTRLTVL.